Listed below are T cell receptor beta chains from one sample, sequenced in a study of regulatory T cells in long-lasting Graves disease. A single record per CDR3 protein comes from TCRdb applying MiXCR to the multiplex PCR reads. In the table there are a few hundred thousand distinct CDR3 sequences, around 16% of which are singletons. The sample was also linked to a second study, of T cells in Graves' hyperthyroidism and ophthalmopathy.

The source was peripheral blood mononuclear cells (PBMCs), collected at new diagnosis, from a patient treated with antithyroid drugs. The origin of the receptors is a young woman with Graves disease. The CDR3 runs from the conserved cysteine through the conserved F or W. D genes are given only for firm matches. Some rows have no size entry. The others give once, few or many, or a class for an expanded clone.

D,size,J,V,DNA,CDR3
TRBD2,many,TRBJ2-7,TRBV6-1,TGTGCCAGCAGCACCCCGGGACTAGGCTACGAGCAGTACTTC,CASSTPGLGYEQYF
TRBD1,-,TRBJ1-1,TRBV19,TGTGCCAGTAGTATACCCCCAGGGGGCACTGAAGCTTTCTTT,CASSIPPGGTEAFF
-,many,TRBJ1-5,TRBV5-5,TGTGCCAGCAGCTTTGACCGGGGCGGCAATCAGCCCCAGCATTTT,CASSFDRGGNQPQHF
-,few,TRBJ2-3,TRBV7-6,TGTGCCAGCAGCCCCCGGCCAGGGTTGAGCACAGATACGCAGTATTTT,CASSPRPGLSTDTQYF
-,many,TRBJ1-1,TRBV3-1,TGTGCCAGCAGCCAACAAAACCTTGAAGCTTTCTTT,CASSQQNLEAFF
-,-,TRBJ1-1,TRBV6-5,TGTGCCAGCAGTTACAGGACCCCCTACACTGAAGCTTTCTTT,CASSYRTPYTEAFF
TRBD1,few,TRBJ2-2,TRBV5-1,TGCGCCAGCAGCGACCCGGGACAGGGGCGAACCGGGGAGCTGTTTTTT,CASSDPGQGRTGELFF
TRBD1,-,TRBJ1-5,TRBV19,TGTGCCAGTAGTAGAACAGGGGAGGGTCAGCCCCAGCATTTT,CASSRTGEGQPQHF
-,many,TRBJ1-1,TRBV2,TGTGCCAGCAGTGTAAGACTCACGAACACTGAAGCTTTCTTT,CASSVRLTNTEAFF
-,many,TRBJ1-6,TRBV28,TGTGCCAGCAGTCCTTCCAGGGGTAATTCACCCCTCCACTTT,CASSPSRGNSPLHF
-,-,TRBJ2-7,TRBV29-1,TGCAGCGCTAGCGACCCACCCTACGAGCAGTACTTC,CSASDPPYEQYF
-,-,TRBJ1-1,TRBV9,TGTGCCAGCAGCTTAGACGTCCGGGGTGGAATGAACACTGAAGCTTTCTTT,CASSLDVRGGMNTEAFF
-,few,TRBJ1-1,TRBV28,TGTGCCAGCAGTTTCGGTAGGGAAGCTTTCTTT,CASSFGREAFF
-,many,TRBJ2-1,TRBV5-1,TGCGCCAGCAGCCGGGACGGCCCGGGAAACAATGAGCAGTTCTTC,CASSRDGPGNNEQFF
-,many,TRBJ2-1,TRBV9,TGTGCCAGCAGCGTAGGTCCTCTCGGCGATGAGCAGTTCTTC,CASSVGPLGDEQFF
-,many,TRBJ2-1,TRBV2,TGTGCCAGCAGGCTCGGGACCACGACTTTGGAGCAGTTCTTC,CASRLGTTTLEQFF
TRBD2,many,TRBJ2-3,TRBV5-4,TGTGCCAGCAGCTTGGCCGGGGCTAGCGGGGGAAATACGCAGTATTTT,CASSLAGASGGNTQYF
-,few,TRBJ2-5,TRBV29-1,TGCAGCGTTGGGGCAATACAAGAGACCCAGTACTTC,CSVGAIQETQYF
TRBD1,many,TRBJ1-1,TRBV2,TGTGCCAGCAGGGGCAGGGGGGCAGGGCGATCTGCTTTCTTT,CASRGRGAGRSAFF
TRBD2,many,TRBJ2-3,TRBV6-5,TGTGCCAGCAGTTACGGACTAGCGGGGGACCCCACAGATACGCAGTATTTT,CASSYGLAGDPTDTQYF
TRBD1,many,TRBJ1-2,TRBV6-5,TGTGCCAGCAGTTTCCGACAGGGAGGCCCACGGAACTATGGCTACACCTTC,CASSFRQGGPRNYGYTF
-,-,TRBJ2-1,TRBV6-4,TGTGCCAGCAGTGACGCAGCGGACAACAATGAGCAGTTCTTC,CASSDAADNNEQFF
-,-,TRBJ1-2,TRBV28,TGTGCCAGCAGTCCCTTTGGGACCGCTTTAAGACACACCTTC,CASSPFGTALRHTF
TRBD2,-,TRBJ2-5,TRBV28,TGTGCCAGCAGTACTAGCGGGGTCCAAGAGACCCAGTACTTC,CASSTSGVQETQYF
TRBD1,many,TRBJ2-3,TRBV27,TGTGCCAGCAGTTCCGGACAGGGGGGCGCGCCCCGTACAGATACGCAGTATTTT,CASSSGQGGAPRTDTQYF
TRBD1,many,TRBJ1-5,TRBV2,TGTGCCAGCAGGGGACAGGGGGTCAGCAATCAGCCCCAGCATTTT,CASRGQGVSNQPQHF
TRBD2,many,TRBJ2-2,TRBV18,TGTGCCAGCTCACTGGATGGGACTAGACACACCGGGGAGCTGTTTTTT,CASSLDGTRHTGELFF
-,few,TRBJ1-2,TRBV6-2/TRBV6-3,TGTGCCAGCAGTTACTCGAGTCAGGGGTATGGCTACACCTTC,CASSYSSQGYGYTF
TRBD2,many,TRBJ2-2,TRBV28,TGTGCCAGCAGCCCGGCTAGCGGGAGGGCGTGGACCGGGGAGCTGTTTTTT,CASSPASGRAWTGELFF
-,many,TRBJ2-5,TRBV20-1,TGCAGTGCTCCAAGGGCCTCCCTGCAAGAGACCCAGTACTTC,CSAPRASLQETQYF
-,-,TRBJ2-7,TRBV28,TGTGCCAGCAGGCAGGGAGGCGAGCAGTGCTTC,CASRQGGEQCF
TRBD2,many,TRBJ2-2,TRBV5-5,TGTGCCAGCAGTAATAGCGGGAGTAATACCGGGGAGCTGTTTTTT,CASSNSGSNTGELFF
TRBD1,many,TRBJ2-1,TRBV6-5,TGTGCCAGCAGTTACGGACAGGTCGTTTCCCAGGGTGAGCAGTTCTTC,CASSYGQVVSQGEQFF
-,many,TRBJ2-3,TRBV18,TGTGCCAGCTCACCACCGTCGAGCGGGCGCCCCGCGCAGTATTTT,CASSPPSSGRPAQYF
-,many,TRBJ1-1,TRBV7-8,TGTGCCAGCAGCTTTAACAGGGTGATGGAAGCTTTCTTT,CASSFNRVMEAFF
TRBD1,-,TRBJ2-5,TRBV12-3/TRBV12-4,TGTGCCAGCAGTATCCGACAGGGGAAGGAGACCCAGCACTTC,CASSIRQGKETQHF
-,-,TRBJ1-5,TRBV12-3/TRBV12-4,TGTGCCAGCAGCCAATACCCGGGGCAGCCCCAGCATTTT,CASSQYPGQPQHF
TRBD2,many,TRBJ2-3,TRBV29-1,TGCAGCACATCTAGCGGGAGTGCGGTAGATACGCAGTATTTT,CSTSSGSAVDTQYF
-,many,TRBJ1-5,TRBV18,TGTGCCAGCTCACCAGAGGGCAATCAGCCCCAGCATTTT,CASSPEGNQPQHF
-,few,TRBJ1-1,TRBV10-3,TGTGCCATCAGTGGAGGGGAACAAACTGAAGCTTTCTTT,CAISGGEQTEAFF
-,many,TRBJ2-5,TRBV11-2,TGTGCCAGCTCACCAGATTCCAGAGGAGAGACCCAGTACTTC,CASSPDSRGETQYF
-,few,TRBJ1-4,TRBV7-9,TGTGCCAGCAGCCCACACCCTGACGCCAATGAAAAACTGTTTTTT,CASSPHPDANEKLFF
-,many,TRBJ1-1,TRBV7-9,TGTGCCAGCAGCGCGACGGTGACCACTGAAGCTTTCTTT,CASSATVTTEAFF
TRBD1,many,TRBJ2-7,TRBV5-1,TGCGCCAGCAGCAGGCAGGCACAGGACAGGATCTCCTACGAGCAGTACTTC,CASSRQAQDRISYEQYF
-,many,TRBJ2-3,TRBV12-3/TRBV12-4,TGTGCCAGCAGTCCCTCCAGGGACCCCAAAGATACGCAGTATTTT,CASSPSRDPKDTQYF
TRBD1,many,TRBJ1-5,TRBV9,TGTGCCAGCAGCCGAACAGGGGACGGCAATCAGCCCCAGCATTTT,CASSRTGDGNQPQHF
-,many,TRBJ2-5,TRBV2,TGTGCCAGCATGAGCTTACAGACCCAGTACTTC,CASMSLQTQYF
TRBD1,few,TRBJ2-2,TRBV19,TGTGCCAGTAGCCGGACAGGGGGCTTTGGCACCGGGGAGCTGTTTTTT,CASSRTGGFGTGELFF
-,many,TRBJ1-6,TRBV5-1,TGCGCCAGCAGCTTGGCCGGCAGGGTAACTAATTCACCCCTCCACTTT,CASSLAGRVTNSPLHF
-,many,TRBJ1-5,TRBV6-1,TGTGCCAGCACCCTAAACCAGGGTGGCGATCAGCCCCAGCATTTT,CASTLNQGGDQPQHF
TRBD1,many,TRBJ2-6,TRBV29-1,TGCAGCGTTGAGGTACGGCAGGGGGCGGCTGGGGCCAACGTCCTGACTTTC,CSVEVRQGAAGANVLTF
-,-,TRBJ2-7,TRBV20-1,TGCAGTGCTAGTCCCACCCCAGGGGGGGCGTACGAGCAGTACTTC,CSASPTPGGAYEQYF
-,few,TRBJ1-1,TRBV20-1,TGCAGTGCTAGTGGGACTCCCTTCCATAACACTGAAGCTTTCTTT,CSASGTPFHNTEAFF
-,few,TRBJ2-7,TRBV4-1,TGCGCCAGCAGCCACCCCGGGATCCTCTACGAGCAGTACTTC,CASSHPGILYEQYF